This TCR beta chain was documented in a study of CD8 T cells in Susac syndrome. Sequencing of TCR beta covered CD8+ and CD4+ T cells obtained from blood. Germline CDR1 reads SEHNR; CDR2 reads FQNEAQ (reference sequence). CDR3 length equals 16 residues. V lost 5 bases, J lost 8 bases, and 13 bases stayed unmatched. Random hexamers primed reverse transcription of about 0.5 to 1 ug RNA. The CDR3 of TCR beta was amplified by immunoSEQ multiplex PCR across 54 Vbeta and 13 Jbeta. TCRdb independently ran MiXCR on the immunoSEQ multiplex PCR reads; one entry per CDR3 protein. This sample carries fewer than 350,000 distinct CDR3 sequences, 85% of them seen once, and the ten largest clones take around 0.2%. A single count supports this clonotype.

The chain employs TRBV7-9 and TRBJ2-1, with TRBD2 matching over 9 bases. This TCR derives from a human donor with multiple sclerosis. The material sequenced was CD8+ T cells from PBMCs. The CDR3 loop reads CASSKKAGGVIHEQFF. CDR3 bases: TGTGCCAGCAGCAAGAAAGCGGGAGGAGTTATCCATGAGCAGTTCTTC.